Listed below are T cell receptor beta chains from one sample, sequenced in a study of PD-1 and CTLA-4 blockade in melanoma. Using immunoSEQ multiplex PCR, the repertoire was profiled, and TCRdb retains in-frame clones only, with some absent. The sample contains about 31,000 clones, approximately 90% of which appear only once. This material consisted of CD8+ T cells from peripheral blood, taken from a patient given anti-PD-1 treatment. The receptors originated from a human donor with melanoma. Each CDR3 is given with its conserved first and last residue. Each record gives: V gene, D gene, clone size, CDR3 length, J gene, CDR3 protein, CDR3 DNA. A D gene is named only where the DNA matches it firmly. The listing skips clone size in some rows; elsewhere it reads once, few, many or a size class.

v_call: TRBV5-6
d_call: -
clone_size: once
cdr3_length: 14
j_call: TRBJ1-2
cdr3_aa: CASSLRGYNYGYTF
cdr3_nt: TGTGCCAGCAGCTTGCGGGGCTATAACTATGGCTACACCTTC

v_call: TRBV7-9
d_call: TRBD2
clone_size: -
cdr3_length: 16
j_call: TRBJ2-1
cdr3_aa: CASSFRLAGTPNEQFF
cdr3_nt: TGTGCCAGCAGCTTCCGACTAGCGGGAACCCCCAATGAGCAGTTCTTC

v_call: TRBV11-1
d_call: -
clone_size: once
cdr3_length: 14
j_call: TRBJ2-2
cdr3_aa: CASSLGGAAGELFF
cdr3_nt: TGTGCCAGCAGCTTAGGGGGGGCGGCCGGGGAGCTGTTTTTT

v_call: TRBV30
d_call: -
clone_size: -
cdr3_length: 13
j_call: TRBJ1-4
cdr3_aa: CASRKRPNEKLFF
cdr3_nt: TGTGCCTCAAGGAAAAGGCCTAATGAAAAACTGTTTTTT

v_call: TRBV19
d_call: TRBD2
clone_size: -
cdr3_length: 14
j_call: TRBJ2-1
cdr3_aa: CASSIASGLNEQFF
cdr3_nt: TGTGCCAGTAGTATCGCTAGCGGGTTGAATGAGCAGTTCTTC

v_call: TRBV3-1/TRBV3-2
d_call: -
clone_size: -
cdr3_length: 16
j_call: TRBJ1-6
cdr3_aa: CASSQDRGVANSPLHF
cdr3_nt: TGTGCCAGCAGCCAAGATAGGGGGGTCGCGAATTCACCCCTCCACTTT

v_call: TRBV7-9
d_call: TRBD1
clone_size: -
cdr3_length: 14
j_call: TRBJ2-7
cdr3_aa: CASSPRTGAHEQYF
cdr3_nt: TGTGCCAGCAGCCCCAGGACAGGGGCTCACGAGCAGTACTTC

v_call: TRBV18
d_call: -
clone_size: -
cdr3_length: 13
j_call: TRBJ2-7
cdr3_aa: CASSPVITAEQYF
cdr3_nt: TGTGCCAGCTCACCAGTTATTACCGCTGAGCAGTACTTC

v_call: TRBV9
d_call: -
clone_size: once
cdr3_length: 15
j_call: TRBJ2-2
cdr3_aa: CASSVDGTLTGELFF
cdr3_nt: TGTGCCAGCAGCGTAGACGGGACGTTAACCGGGGAGCTGTTTTTT

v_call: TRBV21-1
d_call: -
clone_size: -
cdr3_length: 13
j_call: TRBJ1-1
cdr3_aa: CASPKHLLSEAFF
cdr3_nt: TGTGCCAGCCCCAAACATCTTCTATCTGAAGCTTTCTTT

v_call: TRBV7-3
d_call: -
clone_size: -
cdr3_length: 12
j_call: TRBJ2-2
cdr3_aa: CASSLRTGELFF
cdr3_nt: TGTGCCAGCAGCTTGAGAACCGGGGAGCTGTTTTTT

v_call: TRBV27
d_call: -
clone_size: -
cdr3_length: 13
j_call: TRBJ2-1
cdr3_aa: CASRQSSYNEQFF
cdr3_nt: TGTGCCAGCAGACAGAGCTCCTACAATGAGCAGTTCTTC

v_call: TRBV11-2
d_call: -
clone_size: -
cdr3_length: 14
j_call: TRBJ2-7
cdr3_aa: CASSLGLLAYEQYF
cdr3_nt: TGTGCCAGCAGCTTAGGTCTTTTGGCTTACGAGCAGTACTTC

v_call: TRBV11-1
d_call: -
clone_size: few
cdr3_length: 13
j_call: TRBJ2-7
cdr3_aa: CASSPRGSYEQYF
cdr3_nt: TGTGCCAGCAGCCCTCGGGGCTCCTACGAGCAGTACTTC

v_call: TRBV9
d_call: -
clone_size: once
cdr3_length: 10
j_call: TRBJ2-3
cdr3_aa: CASSGREQYF
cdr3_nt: TGTGCCAGCAGCGGGCGGGAGCAGTATTTT

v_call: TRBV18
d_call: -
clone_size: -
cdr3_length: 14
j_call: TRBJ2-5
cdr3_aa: CASSPTVFQETQYF
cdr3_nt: TGTGCCAGCTCACCAACAGTATTCCAAGAGACCCAGTACTTC

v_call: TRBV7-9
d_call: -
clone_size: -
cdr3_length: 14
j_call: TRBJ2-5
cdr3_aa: CASSWSGGGETQYF
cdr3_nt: TGTGCCAGCAGCTGGAGTGGGGGCGGAGAGACCCAGTACTTC

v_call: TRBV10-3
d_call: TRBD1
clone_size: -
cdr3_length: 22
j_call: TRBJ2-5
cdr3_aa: CAISESIAADRVPTRGEGTQYF
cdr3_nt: TGTGCCATCAGTGAGTCGATAGCTGCTGACAGGGTCCCCACGAGGGGAGAGGGGACCCAGTACTTC

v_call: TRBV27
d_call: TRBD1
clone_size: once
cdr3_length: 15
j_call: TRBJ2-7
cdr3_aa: CASSFSGGGGYEQYF
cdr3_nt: TGTGCCAGCAGTTTCTCAGGGGGCGGAGGGTACGAGCAGTACTTC

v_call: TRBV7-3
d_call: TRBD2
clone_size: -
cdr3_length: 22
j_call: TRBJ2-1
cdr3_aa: CASSPRPDREGLAGGPGNEQFF
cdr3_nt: TGTGCCAGCAGCCCCCGCCCCGACAGGGAGGGACTAGCGGGAGGGCCGGGCAATGAGCAGTTCTTC

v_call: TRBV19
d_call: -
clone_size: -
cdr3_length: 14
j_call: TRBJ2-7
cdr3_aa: CASSTQGDGDEQYF
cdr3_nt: TGTGCCAGTAGTACACAGGGTGATGGGGACGAGCAGTACTTC

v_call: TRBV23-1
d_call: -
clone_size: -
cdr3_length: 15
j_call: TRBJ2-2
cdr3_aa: CASRDHWATVGELFF
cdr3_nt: TGCGCCAGCAGGGACCATTGGGCCACTGTGGGGGAGCTGTTTTTT

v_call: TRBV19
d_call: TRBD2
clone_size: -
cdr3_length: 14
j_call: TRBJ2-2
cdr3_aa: CASNAGGRSGELFF
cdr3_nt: TGTGCCAGTAATGCGGGGGGGCGCAGCGGGGAGCTGTTTTTT

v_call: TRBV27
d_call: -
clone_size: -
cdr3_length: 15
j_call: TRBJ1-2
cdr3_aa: CASSLSAGALYGYTF
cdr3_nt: TGTGCCAGCAGTTTATCCGCAGGGGCTCTATATGGCTACACCTTC

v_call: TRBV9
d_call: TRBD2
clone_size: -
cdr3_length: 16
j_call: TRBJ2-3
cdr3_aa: CASSVEASGSTDTQYF
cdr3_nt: TGTGCCAGCAGCGTAGAGGCTAGCGGGAGCACAGATACGCAGTATTTT

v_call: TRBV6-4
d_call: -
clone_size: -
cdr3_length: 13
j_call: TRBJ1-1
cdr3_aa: CASSPGENTEAFF
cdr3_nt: TGTGCCAGCAGTCCCGGGGAGAACACTGAAGCTTTCTTT

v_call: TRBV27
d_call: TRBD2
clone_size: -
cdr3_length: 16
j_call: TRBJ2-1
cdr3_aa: CASSFRGAGGRNEQFF
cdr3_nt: TGTGCCAGCAGTTTCCGAGGGGCGGGAGGAAGGAATGAGCAGTTCTTC

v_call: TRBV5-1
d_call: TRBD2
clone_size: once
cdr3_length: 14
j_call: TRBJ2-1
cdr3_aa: CASSLAGPFNEQFF
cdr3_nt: TGCGCCAGCAGCTTAGCGGGGCCGTTCAATGAGCAGTTCTTC

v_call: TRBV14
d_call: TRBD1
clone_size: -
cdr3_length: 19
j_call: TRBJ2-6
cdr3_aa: CASSYQSSQGSAGANVLTF
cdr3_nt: TGTGCCAGCAGCTACCAAAGCTCACAGGGGAGCGCTGGGGCCAACGTCCTGACTTTC

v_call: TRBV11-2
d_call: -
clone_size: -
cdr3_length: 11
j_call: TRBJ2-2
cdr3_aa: CASSPSGELFF
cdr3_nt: TGTGCCAGCAGCCCATCCGGGGAGCTGTTTTTT

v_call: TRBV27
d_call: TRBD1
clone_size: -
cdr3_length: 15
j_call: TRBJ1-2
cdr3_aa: CASSFSGQGDYGYTF
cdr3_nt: TGTGCCAGCAGTTTCTCCGGACAGGGTGACTATGGCTACACCTTC

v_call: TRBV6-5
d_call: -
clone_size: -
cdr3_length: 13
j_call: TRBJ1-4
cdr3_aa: CASSLAKWEKLFF
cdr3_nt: TGTGCCAGCAGCCTCGCTAAATGGGAAAAACTGTTTTTT

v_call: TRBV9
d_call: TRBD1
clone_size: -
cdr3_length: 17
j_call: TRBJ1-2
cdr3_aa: CASSGVLPGQGGYGYTF
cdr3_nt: TGTGCCAGCAGCGGTGTCCTCCCGGGACAGGGGGGTTATGGCTACACCTTC

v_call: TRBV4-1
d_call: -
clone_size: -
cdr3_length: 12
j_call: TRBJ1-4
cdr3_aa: CASSPRGEKLFF
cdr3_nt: TGCGCCAGCAGCCCCAGGGGTGAAAAACTGTTTTTT

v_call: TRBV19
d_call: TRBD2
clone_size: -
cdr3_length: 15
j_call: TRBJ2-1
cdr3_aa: CASGTSGSPNNEQFF
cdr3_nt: TGTGCCAGTGGGACTAGCGGGAGCCCAAACAATGAGCAGTTCTTC

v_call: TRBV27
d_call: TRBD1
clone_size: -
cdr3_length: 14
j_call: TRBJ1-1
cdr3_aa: CATMGTGMNTEAFF
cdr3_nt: TGTGCCACCATGGGGACAGGGATGAACACTGAAGCTTTCTTT

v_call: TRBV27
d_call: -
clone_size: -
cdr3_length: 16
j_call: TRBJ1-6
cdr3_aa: CASGLQASSYNSPLHF
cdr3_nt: TGTGCCAGCGGCCTACAGGCAAGCTCCTATAATTCACCCCTCCACTTT

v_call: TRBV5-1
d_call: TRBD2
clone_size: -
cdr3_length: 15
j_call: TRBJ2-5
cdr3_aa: CASSLGGLALETQYF
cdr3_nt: TGCGCCAGCAGCTTGGGGGGACTAGCGCTCGAGACCCAGTACTTC

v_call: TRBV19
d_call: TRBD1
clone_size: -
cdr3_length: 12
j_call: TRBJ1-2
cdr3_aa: CATGTGGDGYTF
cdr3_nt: TGTGCCACTGGGACAGGGGGCGATGGCTACACCTTC

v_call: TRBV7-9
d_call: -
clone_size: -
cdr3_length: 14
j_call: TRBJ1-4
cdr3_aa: CASRPGPDEEKLFF
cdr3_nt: TGTGCCAGCAGGCCAGGGCCTGACGAGGAAAAACTGTTTTTT

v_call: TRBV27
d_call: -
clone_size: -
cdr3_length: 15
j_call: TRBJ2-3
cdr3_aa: CASSISQESTDTQYF
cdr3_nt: TGTGCCAGCAGCATCTCGCAGGAGAGCACAGATACGCAGTATTTT

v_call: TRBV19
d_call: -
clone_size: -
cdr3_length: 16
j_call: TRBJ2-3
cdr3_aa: CASSIGAGEGTDTQYF
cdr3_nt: TGTGCCAGTAGTATCGGGGCAGGGGAGGGCACAGATACGCAGTATTTT

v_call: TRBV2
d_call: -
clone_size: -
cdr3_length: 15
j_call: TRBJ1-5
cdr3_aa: CASSGGTGSNQPQHF
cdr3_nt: TGTGCCAGCAGTGGCGGGACGGGTAGCAATCAGCCCCAGCATTTT

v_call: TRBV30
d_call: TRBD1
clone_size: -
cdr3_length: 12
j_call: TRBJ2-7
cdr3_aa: CASSGTGVEQYF
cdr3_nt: TGTGCCTCCTCCGGGACAGGGGTCGAGCAGTACTTC

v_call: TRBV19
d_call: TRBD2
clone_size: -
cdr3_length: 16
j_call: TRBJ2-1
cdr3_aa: CASSPGGGSSYNEQFF
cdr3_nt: TGTGCCAGTAGCCCGGGGGGAGGAAGCTCCTACAATGAGCAGTTCTTC

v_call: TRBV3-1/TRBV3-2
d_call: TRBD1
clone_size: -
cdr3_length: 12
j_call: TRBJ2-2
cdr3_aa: CASSRQGWELFF
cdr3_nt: TGTGCCAGCAGCCGACAGGGGTGGGAGCTGTTTTTT

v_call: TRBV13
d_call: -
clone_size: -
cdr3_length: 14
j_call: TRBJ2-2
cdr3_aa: CASSPGLNTGELFF
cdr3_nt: TGTGCCAGCAGCCCCGGACTGAACACCGGGGAGCTGTTTTTT

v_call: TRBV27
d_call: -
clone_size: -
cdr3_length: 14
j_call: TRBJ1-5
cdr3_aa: CASSLVGSNQPQHF
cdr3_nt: TGTGCCAGCAGTTTAGTGGGGAGCAATCAGCCCCAGCATTTT

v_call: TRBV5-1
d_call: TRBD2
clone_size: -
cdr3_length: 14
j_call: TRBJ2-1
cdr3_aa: CASSSAGAYNEQFF
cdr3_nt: TGCGCCAGCAGCTCAGCGGGAGCTTACAATGAGCAGTTCTTC

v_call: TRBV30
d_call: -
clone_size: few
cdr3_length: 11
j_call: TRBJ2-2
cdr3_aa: CAWSEPGELFF
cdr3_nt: TGTGCCTGGAGTGAACCCGGGGAGCTGTTTTTT

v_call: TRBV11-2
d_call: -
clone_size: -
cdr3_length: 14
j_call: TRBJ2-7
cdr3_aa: CASSFGVAAYEQYF
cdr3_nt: TGTGCCAGCAGCTTTGGGGTGGCGGCCTACGAGCAGTACTTC

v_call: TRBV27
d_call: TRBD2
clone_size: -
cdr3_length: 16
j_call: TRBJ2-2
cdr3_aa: CASTLAGGPDTGELFF
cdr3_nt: TGTGCCAGCACCTTAGCGGGGGGGCCTGACACCGGGGAGCTGTTTTTT

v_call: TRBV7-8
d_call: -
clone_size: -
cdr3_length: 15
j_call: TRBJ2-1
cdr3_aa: CASLTAYGDYNEQFF
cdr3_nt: TGTGCCAGCCTTACCGCATACGGGGACTACAATGAGCAGTTCTTC

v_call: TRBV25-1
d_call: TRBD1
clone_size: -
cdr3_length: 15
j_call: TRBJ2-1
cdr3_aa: CASSAPGQVSNEQFF
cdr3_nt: TGTGCCAGCAGTGCCCCGGGACAGGTATCCAATGAGCAGTTCTTC